The 30 T cell receptor beta chains below all came from one sample that was sequenced in a study of human T cells and chemical hapten exposure. TCRdb reprocessed the RACE reads via MiXCR and lists one record per CDR3 protein. The repertoire includes 90,000 to 110,000 distinct CDR3 sequences, roughly a tenth of them detected once, and around 3% sits in the top ten. Time point reported: patch test 2, 6 weeks after DPC sensitization. Treatment indicated: therapeutic diphenylcyclopropenone sensitization with weekly scalp DPC. The material sequenced was whole blood, taken in connection with sensitization to the hapten diphenylcyclopropenone (DPC). Receptor source: a woman in her thirties or forties with alopecia areata. Some clones in this sample may be carry-over from other donors' samples.

V gene TRBV6-2 or TRBV6-3 combines with J gene TRBJ1-2, with D unclear. CDR3 size: 13 residues. V was trimmed by 0 bases and J by 7 bases, leaving 9 bases between them. In germline, CDR1 is MNHEY, CDR2 SVGEGT. The CDR3 bases are TGTGCCAGCAGTTACTCGTGGACCTCTGGCTACACCTTC. Residues: CASSYSWTSGYTF.

This clonotype was seen many times. The chain links TRBV7-9 to TRBJ2-3; TRBD1 aligns across 7 bases. CDR1 SEHNR and CDR2 FQNEAQ come from the germline V gene (reference sequence). The CDR3 is 15 amino acids. V lost 5 bases and J lost 2; bases outside the gene matches: 7. The CDR3 coding sequence is TGTGCCAGCAGCCACCGGGACAGTTTCACAGATACGCAGTATTTT. Protein sequence: CASSHRDSFTDTQYF.

The chain combines TRBV10-3 with TRBJ1-1; weak D call: TRBD1 (5 bases). The CDR3 has 13 residues. V lost 6 bases to trimming and J lost 0 bases, with 8 bases between them. Looked up from germline, CDR1 is ENHRY and CDR2 is SYGVKD. In DNA, the CDR3 is TGTGCCATCAGGACAGACTTGAACACTGAAGCTTTCTTT. This encodes CAIRTDLNTEAFF.

This clonotype was found many times. The V call is TRBV9, the J call TRBJ2-7, with D perhaps matching TRBD2 (5 bases). Germline V gene lookup returns CDR1 SGDLS and CDR2 YYNGEE. V gave up 0 bases and J gave up 2 bases, with 12 bases separating them. The CDR3 totals 15 residues. The CDR3, as DNA: TGTGCCAGCAGCGTAGAGGCGGGTAGGCCCTACGAGCAGTACTTC. Translating gives CASSVEAGRPYEQYF.

The chain carries TRBV5-6 and TRBJ1-2; D uncertain. V was pared by 3 bases and J by 0 bases, with 9 bases between. The CDR3 has 14 residues. CDR1 is SGHDT, CDR2 YYEEEE, per germline. The DNA of the CDR3 is TGTGCCAGCAGCTACGGCGTAGCTAACTATGGCTACACCTTC. Amino acids: CASSYGVANYGYTF.

This chain connects TRBV29-1 to TRBJ1-1, with D maybe TRBD1 (5 bases). With 5 bases removed from V and 1 base from J, the gap between germline ends came to 11 bases. Germline V gene lookup returns CDR1 SQVTM and CDR2 ANQGSEA. This CDR3 spans 13 amino acids. CDR3 DNA sequence: TGCAGCGTTCTCAGGGCAGCGAACACTGAAGCTTTCTTT. Its protein product is CSVLRAANTEAFF.

This clonotype was detected ten times or more. V gene TRBV3-1 combines with J gene TRBJ2-5; D remains ambiguous. The CDR3 has 12 residues. V lost 4 bases and J lost 5, with 8 bases in between. CDR1 and CDR2 (germline): LGHDT, YNNKEL (reference sequence). The CDR3 region has the DNA TGTGCCAGCAGCCCACTTTTTGAGACCCAGTACTTC. The encoded protein is CASSPLFETQYF.

The CDR3 protein is CASSQGVGANVLTF. The CDR3 DNA is TGTGCCAGCAGCCAAGGGGTTGGGGCCAACGTCCTGACTTTC. The chain combines TRBV4-2 with TRBJ2-6; D is undetermined. CDR1 is LGHNA, CDR2 YNFKEQ, per germline. V lost 1 base and J lost 3, with 4 bases in between. The CDR3 spans 14 residues.

The rearrangement uses TRBV12-3 or TRBV12-4 and TRBJ2-7, with D possibly being TRBD2 (5 bases). CDR3 size: 16 residues. Trimming removed 5 bases from V and 1 base from J, with 18 bases in between. CDR3 nucleotides: TGTGCCAGCAGTCCCCGGGCGCGGGCCAATTCCTACGAGCAGTACTTC. Amino acid sequence: CASSPRARANSYEQYF.

This clonotype was picked up many times. This chain connects TRBV4-3 to TRBJ2-7; 12 bases are shared with TRBD2. The junction had 3 bases not matched to a gene; V was cut back by 0 bases and J by 3 bases. This CDR3 contains 16 residues. Germline V gene sequence: CDR1 LGHNA, CDR2 YSLEER. The CDR3 DNA reads as TGCGCCAGCAGCCAAGATTCGACTAGCGGGGGCTACGAGCAGTACTTC. Amino acids: CASSQDSTSGGYEQYF.

This clonotype was seen more than once but under ten times. The rearrangement joins TRBV5-1 to TRBJ1-6; D unresolved. This CDR3 region has 13 residues. The germline CDR1 and CDR2 sequences are SGHRS and YFSETQ. V lost 3 bases to trimming and J lost 7 bases, with 8 bases between them. DNA of the CDR3: TGCGCCAGCAGCTCTAACGCGAATTCACCCCTCCACTTT. Translating it yields CASSSNANSPLHF. Full variable domain (remainder filled in from reference TRBV5-1 and TRBJ1-6): KAGVTQTPRYLIKTRGQQVTLSCSPISGHRSVSWYQQTPGQGLQFLFEYFSETQRNKGNFPGRFSGRQFSNSRSEMNVSTLELGDSALYLCASSSNANSPLHFGNGTRLTVT.

The rearrangement links TRBV3-1 to TRBJ2-3; D might be TRBD2 (5 bases). There are 14 residues in the CDR3. CDR1 is LGHDT and CDR2 is YNNKEL in the germline V gene (reference sequence). Trimming stripped 1 base from V and 6 bases from J, with 11 bases between. CDR3 sequence: CASSQGTGQDTQYF. The CDR3 bases are TGTGCCAGCAGCCAAGGGACTGGCCAGGATACGCAGTATTTT.

V usage is TRBV3-1 and J usage is TRBJ1-1; D call uncertain. This CDR3 is 11 amino acids long. Germline values: CDR1 LGHDT, CDR2 YNNKEL (reference sequence). Trimming pared 2 bases from V and 7 bases from J, leaving 5 bases between. The CDR3 spells CASSQRGEAFF. The CDR3 DNA reads as TGTGCCAGCAGCCAACGGGGTGAAGCTTTCTTT.

This clonotype was seen many times. The V gene is TRBV4-1, the J gene TRBJ1-1, with D unresolved. The germline CDR1 and CDR2 sequences are MGHRA and YSYEKL. V was trimmed by 0 bases and J by 3 bases, leaving 11 bases between them. There are 15 residues in the CDR3. Written as DNA, the CDR3 is TGCGCCAGCAGCCAAGAAGCCGGGAGGGACACTGAAGCTTTCTTT. Translation gives CASSQEAGRDTEAFF.

V is TRBV5-1 and J is TRBJ2-6, with 13 bases fitting TRBD2. Germline lookup yields CDR1 SGHRS and CDR2 YFSETQ. Trimming at V came to 0 bases and at J to 2 bases, leaving 2 bases not matched to a gene. The CDR3 totals 18 residues. The CDR3 protein is CASSLAGLAGAGANVLTF. CDR3 DNA: TGCGCCAGCAGCTTGGCCGGACTAGCGGGGGCTGGGGCCAACGTCCTGACTTTC.

Ten or more counts support this clonotype. V is TRBV3-1 and J is TRBJ2-7; 7 nucleotides line up with TRBD2. The CDR3 has 16 residues. CDR1 is LGHDT and CDR2 is YNNKEL in the germline V gene (reference sequence). J was trimmed by 0 bases and V by 0 bases; bases with no gene match: 5. The CDR3 reads CASSQEASGSSYEQYF. In nucleotides, the CDR3 is TGTGCCAGCAGCCAAGAGGCTAGCGGAAGCTCCTACGAGCAGTACTTC.

This clonotype was counted only a few times. V is TRBV7-2 and J is TRBJ2-1; 7 positions match TRBD1. The CDR3 runs to 15 residues. The germline gives CDR1 SGHTA, CDR2 FQGNSA. The V gene end was trimmed by 2 bases and the J gene end by 4 bases; junction bases not matched to a gene: 5. The CDR3 region has the DNA TGTGCCAGCAGCTTACAAGGGACAGAATACAATGAGCAGTTCTTC. Its protein product is CASSLQGTEYNEQFF.

This clonotype was counted only a few times. V is TRBV20-1 and J is TRBJ1-2; 9 bases line up with TRBD1. CDR1 is DFQATT and CDR2 is SNEGSKA in the germline V gene (reference sequence). Trimming cost V 5 bases and J 4 bases; bases outside gene matches: 11. The CDR3 loop spans 15 amino acids. CDR3 bases: TGCAGTGCTCCGTACCTTACAGGGGGCTTCTATGGCTACACCTTC. It yields the protein CSAPYLTGGFYGYTF.

This chain connects TRBV2 to TRBJ2-7, with unresolved D. The CDR3 runs to 12 residues. Germline CDR1 reads SNHLY; CDR2 reads FYNNEI. The ends were cut back, 7 bases at V and 2 bases at J, with 9 bases in the middle. CDR3 DNA sequence: TGTGCCAGCACCCCGAGGACCTACGAGCAGTACTTC. Its translation is CASTPRTYEQYF. Using reference TRBV2 and TRBJ2-7 for the parts outside the CDR3, the full variable domain is EPEVTQTPSHQVTQMGQEVILRCVPISNHLYFYWYRQILGQKVEFLVSFYNNEISEKSEIFDDQFSVERPDGSNFTLKIRSTKLEDSAMYFCASTPRTYEQYFGPGTRLTVT.

The table lists this clonotype with a few counts. V is TRBV7-8 and J is TRBJ1-6, with TRBD1 identical over 10 bases. The CDR3 length is 17 residues. CDR1 and CDR2 (germline): SGHVS, FQNEAQ. After removal of 5 bases from V and 7 bases from J, the junction contained 11 bases not matched to a gene. The CDR3 DNA reads as TGTGCCAGCAGCCTCGTCCTGGGACAGGGGAGGAATTCACCCCTCCACTTT. Its translation: CASSLVLGQGRNSPLHF.

This clonotype was detected ten times or more. This rearrangement joins TRBV7-9 to TRBJ2-4; TRBD2 agrees at 7 bases. Germline V gives CDR1 SEHNR, CDR2 FQNEAQ (reference sequence). V dropped 6 bases and J dropped 2; count of bases not matched to a gene: 7. The CDR3 is 15 residues long. The CDR3 DNA follows: TGTGCCAGCAGACTATCCGGGGGGACCAAAAACATTCAGTACTTC. Translated: CASRLSGGTKNIQYF.

This clonotype was detected ten times or more. The chain uses TRBV9 and TRBJ2-7, with a tentative D call TRBD2 (5 bases). The CDR3 sequence is 13 residues long. Germline assignment: CDR1 SGDLS and CDR2 YYNGEE. Trimming took off 3 bases at V and 2 bases at J, with 9 bases between the two ends. The CDR3 DNA is TGTGCCAGCAGCGCGGGGATCGCCTACGAGCAGTACTTC. As protein: CASSAGIAYEQYF.

The chain joins TRBV7-9 to TRBJ2-1, with D perhaps matching TRBD1 (6 bases). Per the germline V gene, CDR1 is SEHNR and CDR2 is FQNEAQ (reference sequence). CDR3 length: 13 amino acids. Trimming removed 5 bases from V and 10 bases from J, with 15 bases in between. As DNA, the CDR3 is TGTGCCAGCAGCCTCCCCCCCGGGACAGAGCAGTTCTTC. Its protein product is CASSLPPGTEQFF.

This clonotype was counted between two and nine times. The chain combines TRBV6-6 with TRBJ1-2, with D hard to call. Germline V gene sequence: CDR1 MNHNY, CDR2 SVGAGI (reference sequence). The ends were cut back, 9 bases at V and 4 bases at J, with 9 bases in the middle. The CDR3 length is 11 residues. The DNA for the CDR3 is TGTGCCAGTCACAGATCCTATGGCTACACCTTC. Its protein is CASHRSYGYTF.

This clonotype was seen a few times. This chain joins TRBV5-1 and TRBJ2-5, with D tentatively TRBD1 or TRBD2 (6 bases each). Germline V gene sequence: CDR1 SGHRS, CDR2 YFSETQ. Trimming took 0 bases from V and 4 from J, leaving 19 bases between them. This CDR3 contains 17 residues. CDR3 protein: CASSLAPGAIRAETQYF. For the CDR3, the DNA is TGCGCCAGCAGCTTGGCCCCGGGGGCCATTCGCGCAGAGACCCAGTACTTC.

This clonotype has a count of ten or more. The CDR3 is CASSLEGTGSYEQYF. CDR3 nucleotides: TGTGCCAGCAGCTTAGAGGGGACAGGTAGCTACGAGCAGTACTTC. This rearrangement joins TRBV11-2 to TRBJ2-7; TRBD1 matches at 8 bases. V dropped 0 bases and J dropped 3; count of bases not matched to a gene: 4. The CDR3 is made up of 15 amino acids. The germline gives CDR1 SGHAT, CDR2 FQNNGV.

The CDR3 loop is CASSGDRSYGYTF. In DNA, the CDR3 is TGTGCCAGCAGTGGTGACAGGAGCTATGGCTACACCTTC. The gene calls are TRBV25-1 and TRBJ1-2; D perhaps matches TRBD1 (6 bases). The CDR3 totals 13 residues. Deletions cut 4 bases from V and 4 bases from J, with 10 bases between. Germline V lookup: CDR1 MGHDK, CDR2 SYGVNS.

V and J are TRBV2 and TRBJ2-1; the D gene could be TRBD1 or TRBD2 (5 bases each). The CDR3 contains 15 residues. Between the trimmed V and J ends, which lost 3 bases and 8 bases, there was a span of 17 bases. Germline V gives CDR1 SNHLY, CDR2 FYNNEI. CDR3 in DNA: TGTGCCAGCAGTGATTTGGGGCCTGGGGGTTATGAGCAGTTCTTC. Translating gives CASSDLGPGGYEQFF.

Ten or more counts support this clonotype. This rearrangement joins TRBV7-2 to TRBJ2-5, with D maybe TRBD2 (5 bases). Per germline, CDR1 SGHTA and CDR2 FQGNSA. V was trimmed by 2 bases and J by 7 bases, leaving 20 bases between them. The CDR3 is 16 residues long. The DNA for the CDR3 is TGTGCCAGCAGCTTAAGAGCTAGCCGCGTTGGCGGGACCCAGTACTTC. As protein: CASSLRASRVGGTQYF.

The chain has TRBV28 and TRBJ1-1; D not certain. Germline-derived CDR1 and CDR2 are MDHEN and SYDVKM. V lost 4 bases and J lost 0, with 9 bases in between. There are 14 residues in the CDR3. CDR3 amino acids: CASSSPMMNTEAFF. CDR3 sequence (DNA): TGTGCCAGCAGTTCGCCTATGATGAACACTGAAGCTTTCTTT.